In its sample, the clone carrying this T cell receptor (beta chain) was seen a few times. The junction does not match germline at one end; this may be a read error. This specimen belongs to a study of T cells in Graves' hyperthyroidism and ophthalmopathy. Exclusion of a patient resulted from uncontrolled infection, other autoimmune disease, pregnancy or lactation. Thyroid ultrasound, orbital computed tomography, clinical symptoms, and serum thyroxine and TRAb underpinned diagnoses. Germline loops: CDR1 MNHNY, CDR2 SVGAGI (reference sequence). The CDR3 consists of 14 residues. Template material for amplifying TCR beta CDR3 regions consisted of RNA transcripts. A set of HTBI primers served as the primers for a first-round RT-PCR of the TCR CDR3. TCRdb used MiXCR to reprocess the multiplex PCR reads, holding one entry per CDR3 protein. The sample lists approximately 300,000 distinct CDR3 sequences, 15% to 20% occurring once.

The J gene is TRBJ1-1, the V gene TRBV6-6, with TRBD1 as a possible D gene (6 bases). Sequencing was done on a sample of blood. The source of this sequence is a woman in her sixties with Graves' ophthalmopathy. DNA of the CDR3: TGTGCCAGCAGTCACTCGGGGGGGCCCGCTGAAGCTTTCTTT. It yields the protein CASSHSGGPAEAFF.